Listed below are T cell receptor beta chains from one sample, sequenced in a study of CD8+CD57+ T cells in acquired aplastic anemia. One entry per CDR3 protein, called by TCRdb with MiXCR from the reads. Of about 130,000 distinct CDR3 sequences in the sample, around two fifths are singletons; the top ten hold almost 8.5%. Sequencing was carried out using sorted CD4+, CD8+, or CD8+CD57+ T cells (not recorded which) from PBMCs. The receptors here all came from a human donor in good health, serving as a control. Both conserved end residues are part of each CDR3. A D gene is named only where the DNA matches it firmly. Clone size is stated in some rows and not others, as once, few, many or a class when expanded.

once,TRBJ2-1,TRBD2,TRBV10-2,TGCGCCAGCAGTTGGACTAGCGGGGGGGCCTCGGCAGCTAATGAGCAGTTCTTC,CASSWTSGGASAANEQFF
-,TRBJ1-1,TRBD1,TRBV3-1,TGTGCCAGCAGCCAAGTCAGGGGGACTGAAGCTTTCTTT,CASSQVRGTEAFF
many,TRBJ2-1,-,TRBV6-1,TGTGCCAGCAGTGGGGGGAGACAGTGGGTAAATGAGCAGTTCTTC,CASSGGRQWVNEQFF
-,TRBJ1-4,TRBD1,TRBV4-1,TGCGCCAGCAGCCATGGACAGGGAACTAATGAAAAACTGTTTTTT,CASSHGQGTNEKLFF
many,TRBJ1-5,-,TRBV24-1,TGTGCCACCAGTGATGGATCAGGGATTCAGCCCCAGCATTTT,CATSDGSGIQPQHF
-,TRBJ2-7,TRBD2,TRBV20-1,TGCAGTGCAACCAGGACTAGCGGGAGGTCCCACGAGCAGTGCTTC,CSATRTSGRSHEQCF
few,TRBJ1-2,TRBD1,TRBV11-1,TGTGCCAGCAGCTTCAAGACCGGGACAGGGCCCCCATCTGGCCTTTTATACTATGGCTACACCTTC,CASSFKTGTGPPSGLLYYGYTF
many,TRBJ1-6,TRBD1,TRBV9,TGTGCCAGCAGCGGAGGACAGGGATCCTATAATTCACCCCTCCACTTT,CASSGGQGSYNSPLHF
-,TRBJ2-5,-,TRBV10-2,TGCGCCAGCGATGGAGGGCCTGAGTCCGTTCGAGAGACCCAGTACTTC,CASDGGPESVRETQYF
-,TRBJ2-3,TRBD1,TRBV19,TGTGCCAGTAGTATACGCGGGACAGGTCCGTCAGATACGCAGTATTTT,CASSIRGTGPSDTQYF
-,TRBJ2-3,-,TRBV20-1,TGCAGTGCTAGAGCTACCGGCGGCACAGATACGCAGTATTTT,CSARATGGTDTQYF
many,TRBJ2-1,-,TRBV6-1,TGTGCCAGCTCCAGGGCTCGGGTCTACAATGAGCAGTTCTTC,CASSRARVYNEQFF
-,TRBJ2-7,-,TRBV10-3,TGTGCCATCAACCACTCGGCAGGAGGAGGAGGGCAGTACTTC,CAINHSAGGGGQYF
many,TRBJ2-1,TRBD2,TRBV12-3/TRBV12-4,TGTGCCAGCAGTTTATGGGGGGAGGGTGAGCAGTTCTTC,CASSLWGEGEQFF
-,TRBJ2-2,TRBD1,TRBV12-3/TRBV12-4,TGTGCCAGCAGTACAGGGGGTGGCGGGGAGCTGTTTTTT,CASSTGGGGELFF
-,TRBJ1-6,TRBD1,TRBV10-3,TGTGCCAGCAGTTTGGACGAAGGACAGGTTACCTCACCCCTCCACTTT,CASSLDEGQVTSPLHF
-,TRBJ2-7,-,TRBV7-9,TGTGCCAGCAGCTTAGAAGGGGACGAGCAGTACTTC,CASSLEGDEQYF
many,TRBJ2-7,-,TRBV6-6,TGTGCCAGCAGTTACAGGGTTTACGAGCAGTACTTC,CASSYRVYEQYF
-,TRBJ2-1,-,TRBV20-1,TGCAGTGCTTTCCGAGCATGGGGGGGCAGCTCCTACAATGAGCAGTTCTTC,CSAFRAWGGSSYNEQFF
-,TRBJ1-1,-,TRBV29-1,TGCAGCGTTGACAGAGGCACTGAAGCTTTCTTT,CSVDRGTEAFF
-,TRBJ1-2,-,TRBV2,TGTGCCAGCAGTGATAGCGGGGGCTGGTATGGCTACACCTTC,CASSDSGGWYGYTF
-,TRBJ2-7,-,TRBV7-6,TGTGCCAGCAGCTTCCCGGGGGTCTACGAGCAGTACTTC,CASSFPGVYEQYF
many,TRBJ1-2,-,TRBV6-1,TGTGCCAGCAGTCCCCAGTCGGGTCGGGGCTATGGCTACACCTTC,CASSPQSGRGYGYTF
-,TRBJ2-7,TRBD1,TRBV6-1,TGTGCCAGCATTCTTACAGGGGGACGCGAGCAGTACTTC,CASILTGGREQYF
-,TRBJ2-1,-,TRBV13,TGTGCCAGCAGCCCACGACAGACTTGGGAATATGAGCAGTTCTTC,CASSPRQTWEYEQFF
-,TRBJ1-4,TRBD1,TRBV14,TGTGCCAGCAGCCAAGGATTGACAGGGTATGGTGAAAAACTGTTTTTT,CASSQGLTGYGEKLFF
-,TRBJ2-5,-,TRBV20-1,TGCAGTGCTAAGCGAAAGACCCAGTACTTC,CSAKRKTQYF
many,TRBJ1-2,-,TRBV2,TGTGCCAGCAGTGCTCAGGGGACCAACTATGGCTACACCTTC,CASSAQGTNYGYTF
many,TRBJ2-3,-,TRBV20-1,TGCAGTGCTAGAGAAGCCACGAGGGCGATCCGTTGGGGAGATACGCAGTATTTT,CSAREATRAIRWGDTQYF
many,TRBJ1-1,-,TRBV29-1,TGCAGCGTTGTCGGGCAGGCCCCCACTGAAGCTTTCTTT,CSVVGQAPTEAFF
many,TRBJ2-5,-,TRBV7-8,TGTGCCAGCAGCCAAACAGGGTTAGGAGAGACCCAGTACTTC,CASSQTGLGETQYF
-,TRBJ1-2,TRBD1,TRBV19,TGTGCCAGTAGTATAGATCACAGGGGCATCCACTATGGCTACACCTTC,CASSIDHRGIHYGYTF
many,TRBJ1-2,TRBD1,TRBV20-1,TGCAGTGCCGACCGACAGGGTGGGTATGGCTACACCTTC,CSADRQGGYGYTF
few,TRBJ2-3,-,TRBV18,TGTGCCAGCTCAGGGCAGTTTTCGGCAGATACGCAGTATTTT,CASSGQFSADTQYF
-,TRBJ2-3,TRBD2,TRBV9,TGTGCCAGCAGTGTAGACTCTAGCGGGGGGGGCACAGATACGCAGTATTTT,CASSVDSSGGGTDTQYF
once,TRBJ1-2,TRBD1,TRBV29-1,TGCAGCGTTGAAGAACAGGGGGGTAATGGCTACACCTTC,CSVEEQGGNGYTF
-,TRBJ2-1,TRBD2,TRBV19,TGTGCCAGTAGGGCAACCGGGGGGGCCTACCATGAGCAGTTCTTC,CASRATGGAYHEQFF
-,TRBJ1-2,TRBD1,TRBV19,TGTGCCAGTAGCTTGACAGGGGACTATGGCTACACCTTC,CASSLTGDYGYTF
-,TRBJ2-7,-,TRBV7-8,TGTCCCAGCAGCGCCGGAGTGAACTCCTACGAGCAGTACTTC,CPSSAGVNSYEQYF
-,TRBJ1-5,TRBD1,TRBV25-1,TGTGCCAGCAGTGAAGGGACAGGGAATCAGCCCCAGCATTTT,CASSEGTGNQPQHF
-,TRBJ2-7,TRBD1,TRBV7-4,TGTGCCAGCAGCCCATCGGCAGGGGACAGTTACGAGCAGTACTTC,CASSPSAGDSYEQYF
few,TRBJ2-5,TRBD1,TRBV10-3,TGTGCTATCAGTGACCAGGGGGCAGGTGGAAACACCCAGTACTTC,CAISDQGAGGNTQYF
many,TRBJ2-7,-,TRBV7-6,TGTGCCAGCAGCCCTCGGTGGAGGGGGCGACCTGGGGAGCAGTACTTC,CASSPRWRGRPGEQYF